This T cell receptor (beta chain) comes out of a study of blood T cells in healthy people across ages. Study results and caveats: Fewer expanded clones and more diversity marked long-lived versus aged donors. Older age went with lower TCR beta diversity per million T cells, in a roughly linear way.

Next came a second PCR, run for about 7 to 11 cycles, which used a sample-barcoded 5' primer along with a J-beta primer mix. Each CDR3 protein is one row after TCRdb ran MiXCR on the 5' RACE reads. The sample carries over 950,000 distinct CDR3 sequences, roughly 47% recorded once. Concerning this clonotype itself: The antigen remains undetermined.

The CDR3 sequence is 15 residues long. Germline-derived CDR1 and CDR2 are MGHDK and SYGVNS. V was pared by 4 bases and J by 5 bases, with 10 bases of the junction left unmatched. Sequencing was done on a sample of blood. This chain links TRBV25-1 with TRBJ2-5, with 7 nucleotides matching TRBD2. The TCR sequence derives from an older woman in good health. CDR3 residues: CASSAAGRATETQYF. The CDR3 region has the DNA TGTGCCAGCAGTGCGGCTGGGAGGGCCACCGAGACCCAGTACTTC.